One T cell receptor beta chain is described in this entry. The antigen is unknown. This record belongs to a study of shared clonotypes between healthy human individuals. Whole-study context: CD4 naive and memory got three plates each, CD8 naive two, CD8 memory one. Points from the study as a whole: What naive subsets generally showed was a larger estimated richness than memory subsets showed. Rarefaction showed sorted-subset sequencing was incomplete despite large depth.

Each cell subset's genomic DNA was divided evenly among several immunoSEQ plates. Only in-frame clones appear in the TCRdb table, and some are missing; sequencing was by immunoSEQ multiplex PCR. The table lists approximately 2.3 million clones, approximately 93% of them singletons, with approximately 0.4% in the top ten. Sequencing was done on a sample of naive CD4+ T cells from PBMCs. Subset described: CD45RA+ positively selected. The receptor comes from a man aged 18 to 30 in good health. Some clones in this sample may be carry-over from other donors' samples.

The chain's CDR3 is CATSRSPGDGYTF. The CDR3 nucleotides are TGTGCCACCAGCAGGAGCCCAGGGGATGGCTACACCTTC. The rearrangement links TRBV15 to TRBJ1-2, with D perhaps TRBD1 (6 bases). With 3 bases removed from V and 6 bases from J, the gap between germline ends came to 11 bases. The CDR3 loop spans 13 amino acids. CDR1 is LNHNV and CDR2 is YYDKDF in the germline V gene (reference sequence).